The entry below describes one TCR beta chain. This CDR3 is 14 amino acids long. Germline V gene lookup returns CDR1 LNHDA and CDR2 SQIVND (reference sequence). Trimming left V 8 bases short and J 5 bases short, with 18 bases between. TCRdb re-called the RT-PCR reads with MiXCR, one entry per CDR3 protein. Of approximately 720,000 distinct CDR3 sequences in the sample, 13% to 15% were seen once. This TCR was sampled from a female donor in good health, serving as a healthy control. J is TRBJ1-1 and V is TRBV19; D might be TRBD1 (6 bases). The material sequenced was memory CD4+ T cells from blood. The CDR3 is CASGIQGGRTEAFF. CDR3 sequence (DNA): TGTGCCAGTGGCATCCAAGGGGGTCGAACTGAAGCTTTCTTT.